The 12 T cell receptor beta chains below all came from one sample that was sequenced in a study of regulatory T cells in long-lasting Graves disease. Time point given: newly diagnosed GD, antithyroid drugs for less than 3 months. The TCR library used RNA extracted from PBMCs. For TCR beta, libraries came from iRepertoire HTBI primers and Arm-PCR of CDR3 regions. Each CDR3 protein is one row after TCRdb ran MiXCR on the multiplex PCR reads. The data hold about 540,000 distinct CDR3 sequences, with approximately 12% observed a single time. Separately, the same data were catalogued under a study of T cells in Graves' hyperthyroidism and ophthalmopathy.

The sequences come from peripheral blood mononuclear cells (PBMCs), collected at new diagnosis, from a patient treated with antithyroid drugs. These receptors were collected from a man aged 30 to 39 with Graves disease.

The chain couples TRBV9 to TRBJ1-2; a possible D gene is TRBD1 (5 bases). V dropped 3 bases and J dropped 3 bases, with 9 bases sitting between them. The CDR3 is made up of 13 amino acids. The V gene's germline CDR1 is SGDLS and CDR2 YYNGEE. CDR3 DNA: TGTGCCAGCAGCGGGGACGGGGACTATGGCTACACCTTC. It translates to CASSGDGDYGYTF.

This clonotype was picked up many times. The J gene is TRBJ1-1, the V gene TRBV10-3, with D perhaps TRBD1 (6 bases). The V end lost 2 bases, the J end lost 1 base, and 11 bases lay between the germline ends. This CDR3 region has 15 residues. Germline V gene lookup returns CDR1 ENHRY and CDR2 SYGVKD. This CDR3 reads CAISETGTTNTEAFF. For the CDR3, the DNA is TGTGCCATCAGTGAGACCGGGACAACGAACACTGAAGCTTTCTTT.

The V call is TRBV18, the J call TRBJ2-5; 8 nucleotides align to TRBD2. Trimming took 3 bases from V and 1 from J; bases not matched to a gene: 7. Germline values: CDR1 KGHSH, CDR2 LQKENI. This CDR3 comprises 16 residues. The DNA of the CDR3 is TGTGCCAGCTCACCGTCCCTAGCGGGCATCCAAGAGACCCAGTACTTC. It yields the protein CASSPSLAGIQETQYF.

This clonotype was detected ten times or more. The chain employs TRBV29-1 and TRBJ1-1; weak D call: TRBD1 (5 bases). The CDR3 covers 13 residues. CDR1 SQVTM and CDR2 ANQGSEA come from the germline V gene. Between the trimmed V and J ends, which lost 4 bases and 1 base, there was a span of 10 bases. CDR3 residues: CSVVRQQNTEAFF. The CDR3 nucleotides are TGCAGCGTTGTCCGACAGCAGAACACTGAAGCTTTCTTT. Full variable domain (rest looked up from reference TRBV29-1 and TRBJ1-1): SAVISQKPSRDICQRGTSLTIQCQVDSQVTMMFWYRQQPGQSLTLIATANQGSEATYESGFVIDKFPISRPNLTFSTLTVSNMSPEDSSIYLCSVVRQQNTEAFFGQGTRLTVV.

This clonotype was recorded at least ten times. This chain uses TRBV10-1 with TRBJ2-7, with TRBD2 matching over 9 bases. The CDR3 is 14 residues long. Looked up from germline, CDR1 is WNHNN and CDR2 is SYGVQD (reference sequence). V lost 8 bases and J lost 6; bases outside the gene matches: 11. As DNA, the CDR3 is TGCGCCAGCCGTAGCGGGAGTGGAATAGGCGAGCAGTACTTC. This gives the protein CASRSGSGIGEQYF.

This clonotype was recorded many times. The rearrangement joins TRBV27 to TRBJ2-1, with 7 bases matching TRBD2. This CDR3 comprises 15 residues. Trimming at V came to 5 bases and at J to 6 bases, leaving 10 bases not matched to a gene. Germline V gene data show CDR1 as MNHEY and CDR2 as SMNVEV (reference sequence). The CDR3 DNA is TGTGCCAGCAGTCCCGGGGGGAGGTCGGGCAATGAGCAGTTCTTC. Encoded protein: CASSPGGRSGNEQFF.

This clonotype was counted many times. The rearrangement links TRBV12-3 or TRBV12-4 to TRBJ2-1, with 9 bases aligning to TRBD2. The junction had 11 bases not matched to a gene; V was cut back by 10 bases and J by 7 bases. This CDR3 has 14 amino acids. As DNA, the CDR3 is TGTGCCATCTCTGAGCGGGAGGCGGCGAATGAGCAGTTCTTC. Protein product: CAISEREAANEQFF.

This clonotype was counted at least ten times. This chain uses TRBV28 with TRBJ2-5, with 8 bases matching TRBD1. Germline V lookup: CDR1 MDHEN, CDR2 SYDVKM. V shed 7 bases, J shed 4 bases, and the junction held 5 bases outside the gene matches. The CDR3 covers 13 residues. CDR3 nucleotides: TGTGCCAGCACCTCAGGGGGCGCAGAGACCCAGTACTTC. This gives the protein CASTSGGAETQYF.

In this sample, this clonotype turned up many times. The chain has TRBV11-1 and TRBJ2-7; 9 nucleotides line up with TRBD1. Germline V gene sequence: CDR1 SGHAT, CDR2 FQDESV (reference sequence). The CDR3 is 15 residues long. J gave up 5 bases and V 5 bases, and 10 bases lay outside the gene matches. The CDR3 reads CASSAGQGRVNEQYF. CDR3 nucleotide sequence: TGTGCCAGCAGCGCCGGACAGGGGAGAGTTAACGAGCAGTACTTC. Looking up the rest from reference TRBV11-1 and TRBJ2-7 gives the full variable domain: EAEVAQSPRYKITEKSQAVAFWCDPISGHATLYWYRQILGQGPELLVQFQDESVVDDSQLPKDRFSAERLKGVDSTLKIQPAELGDSAMYLCASSAGQGRVNEQYFGPGTRLTVT.

This clonotype was observed at least ten times. J is TRBJ1-2 and V is TRBV30; possible D gene TRBD1, 5 bases. CDR3 length: 17 amino acids. V was pared by 0 bases and J by 4 bases, with 21 bases between. Germline V gene lookup returns CDR1 GTSNPN and CDR2 SVGIG (reference sequence). CDR3 sequence: CAWSVPQGWAPTYGYTF. CDR3 bases: TGTGCCTGGAGTGTCCCCCAGGGCTGGGCTCCGACCTATGGCTACACCTTC.

This clonotype was recorded a few times. The rearrangement joins TRBV6-4 to TRBJ2-1; D not resolved. The V end lost 3 bases, the J end lost 9 bases, and 12 bases lay between the germline ends. Germline CDR1 reads MRHNA; CDR2 reads SNTAGT. This CDR3 is 13 amino acids long. CDR3 DNA: TGTGCCAGCAGTGAGGGTCCGGTGAGTGAGCAGTTCTTC. Translated: CASSEGPVSEQFF.

At least ten counts were recorded for this clonotype. The chain is built from TRBV6-1 and TRBJ2-1, with 9 bases that match TRBD2. V gave up 6 bases and J gave up 2 bases; unmatched junction bases: 5. The CDR3 loop spans 15 amino acids. Germline CDR1 MNHNS, CDR2 SASEGT. CDR3 sequence (DNA): TGTGCCAGCAGGTCCACTAGCGGGCCCTACAATGAGCAGTTCTTC. This gives the protein CASRSTSGPYNEQFF.